This T cell receptor (beta chain) appears in the sequencing data of a study of long-term antiretroviral therapy in people with HIV. Study observations and caveats: An increase in diversity followed ART, yet levels stayed below transplant donor controls. The range of CDR3 lengths in HIV repertoires proved narrower than that found in controls.

For this clone: The antigen is unknown.

The CDR3 is made up of 16 amino acids. In germline, CDR1 is MDHEN, CDR2 SYDVKM. After removal of 5 bases from V and 5 bases from J, the junction contained 14 bases not matched to a gene. Runs used v3.0 of the immunoSEQ assay and were done at survey level. TCRdb's copy holds only in-frame clones and misses some; the assay was immunoSEQ multiplex PCR. This table has around 20,000 clones, 80% to 90% appearing once. Participants living with HIV all received treatment in the United States. This chain uses TRBV28 with TRBJ1-1, with 7 bases aligning to TRBD1. This specimen consisted of unsorted PBMCs, obtained 0.6 years after starting antiretroviral therapy. This TCR derives from a woman aged 18-29 years with HIV. The CDR3 spells CASSPPGGTASTEAFF. CDR3 nucleotide sequence: TGTGCCAGCAGTCCCCCGGGAGGGACAGCATCGACTGAAGCTTTCTTT.